The TCR beta chain under discussion was sequenced for a study of cytomegalovirus exposure and HLA in healthy donors (dated 2017 in TCRdb). Context from the whole study: According to an earlier analysis of a few hundred of the donors, 150 million to 200 million T cells yielded some 120 million unique TCR beta sequences and about 300 Gb of sequence data. An early release covering some 640 HLA-typed donors comprised 300 to 350 gigabases of sequencing data and 65 million to 100 million unique TCR sequences. Of the approximately 400 genotyped donors, roughly 76% were placed in the genetic ancestry cluster associated with self-reported Caucasian donors. The study was designed to test whether signatures of past pathogen exposure could be identified by cataloging public T cell receptors. Using immunosequencing, the study profiled T cell repertoires from 500 to 800 subjects and related those repertoires to cytomegalovirus serostatus. Along with the roughly 710-subject first cohort, a separate validation cohort of more than 90 different subjects was used. The study combined high-throughput TCR immunosequencing, statistical association of individual TCRs with disease status, and machine learning to predict cytomegalovirus infection status. A later analysis re-examined previously published TCR beta repertoires from roughly 720 donors and added high-resolution HLA genotyping to investigate patterns of TCR occurrence. Rather than drawing on any new phenotypic data, the later analysis identified candidate immune exposures from TCR beta sequences and the way those sequences occurred across donors. An earlier analysis of some 500 of the donors applied high-throughput TCR beta sequencing to assess whether each TCR beta V gene segment acted as functional or pseudogenic. Donor age, sex, ethnicity and CMV serostatus were compiled together with the repertoire data. A later genetic analysis used genome-wide SNP genotypes for about three fifths of the 666 donors, treating that subset as a discovery cohort. Every discovery cohort repertoire had been produced on one sequencing platform. Class I and class II HLA loci were covered by the typing at four-digit resolution. Typing coverage varied by locus: about 620-640 donors for A, B, C, DRB1 and DQB1; under 550 for DQA1; more than 600 for DPA1; roughly 450 for DPB1. Several DR-DQ haplotypes were handled as single units for association and clustering because linkage in the cohort was strong. Among a few hundred genotyped donors of the cohort, an average of approximately 240,000 unique TCR beta nucleotide sequences were sequenced per donor, roughly 20% of them non-productive. What the study reported, not specific to this receptor: When HLA alleles, especially DR and DQ, strongly co-occurred, TCR associations were difficult to assign to individual alleles. The study listed 150 to 200 TCR beta chains as associated with cytomegalovirus. Specific HLA alleles were associated with roughly 16,000 TCR beta sequences at a false discovery rate of 0.05 in a later analysis. A cluster of highly shared sequence variants was judged likely to be a technical artifact of the sequencing pipeline. The classifier was reported to diagnose cytomegalovirus status with high specificity and sensitivity in both the original and validation cohorts. Linkage disequilibrium might explain the correlated functional status among segregating V segments, but an unknown experimental factor could not be excluded. Most CMV-associated TCR beta chains appeared to be HLA-restricted in a later analysis, and the HLA associations seemed to be driven largely by CMV exposure. In a later analysis, several top co-occurrence clusters were reported to appear linked to parvovirus B19, influenza, CMV and Epstein-Barr virus. According to a later analysis, TCR association rates differed among HLA loci, with DRB1 alleles showing the most associated TCRs and HLA-C alleles showing the fewest. The authors suggested that the approach could potentially be generalized to other disease states and immunological phenotypes. Immune exposure information for the cohort was limited to CMV serostatus. V-gene and J-gene trimming of TCR beta chains was associated with a missense DCLRE1C variant in a later genetic analysis, and the association was replicated in an independent cohort. A further reported finding was that TCR beta sequences accurately predicted the HLA-A and HLA-B alleles for most subjects in the first cohort. Because HLA typing was unavailable for some donors at each locus, only the typed subset was used in association tests. The 87-base-pair reads could not distinguish some IMGT-functional V segments, including TRBV6-2 and TRBV6-3, so those segments were excluded. In a later analysis, HLA-associated TCR beta chains were found to be more clonally expanded and to have lower generation probabilities than equally common non-associated chains. Seventeen rarely observed V segments, including chromosome 9 orphons, were excluded from the earlier analysis of several hundred of the donors because counts were too low. While some public TCRs were present in many individuals, most TCR sequences turned up only very rarely across donors. In an earlier analysis of approximately 600 of the donors, most TCR beta V segments were observed in productive rearrangements about 90% or about 30% of the time, broadly matching IMGT annotations. The cohort was sequenced for TCR beta chains only, and without alpha or paired-chain data the features that could be detected were limited. Roughly uniform sequencing depth across donors was assumed in presence/absence analyses, although this assumption may not hold. A few of the identified cytomegalovirus-associated TCR beta chains were confirmed in vitro to be specific for cytomegalovirus antigens. Compared with the roughly 700-donor mean, donors in an Asian-associated ancestry cluster had fewer N-insertions in productive TCRs, according to a later genetic analysis.

This clone was picked up a small number of times. Its antigen remains unidentified. Base qualities were left out, and no much larger clone turns up one base away. Libraries were built with the immunoSEQ multiplex PCR assay. For the multiplex PCR, a mixture combining 60 forward primers for TCR Vbeta segments and 13 reverse primers for TCR Jbeta segments was used. A multiplex PCR assay on genomic DNA amplified the CDR3 region of rearranged TCR beta genes. Amplified TCR beta libraries were sequenced as 87-base-pair reads on the Illumina HiSeq System. Concerning the study's data processing: Across the roughly 640 repertoires, a later analysis counted tens of millions of unique TCR beta chains, approximately 10 million of which were shared by at least two donors. Raw reads were error-corrected and collapsed into unique sequences by a nearest-neighbor algorithm in which closely related sequences were merged to remove PCR and sequencing errors. V, D and J gene segments were assigned by aligning CDR3 sequences to IMGT reference sequences. Each retained sequence needed at least a six-nucleotide match to both a V gene segment and a J gene segment. A rearrangement counted as productive if the CDR3 had no stop codons and remained in frame with V and J, and every other rearrangement counted as non-productive. Following IMGT convention, CDR3 was defined as the stretch from the second conserved V-encoded cysteine to the conserved J-encoded phenylalanine. The earlier analysis of about 590 of the donors excluded sequences that lacked an unambiguous match to a single V gene segment. In an earlier analysis of some 590 of the donors, a V segment was called functional when productive rearrangements were above 56.7%, and segregating when the standard deviation between donors exceeded 5%. A statistical classification framework was built to diagnose cytomegalovirus status from the catalog of TCR beta chain sequences. V and J gene assignment, in a later analysis, came from comparing TCR nucleotide sequences with IMGT/GENE-DB human TR gene sequences. In a later analysis, CDR3 sequences and most-parsimonious VDJ recombination scenarios were assigned using the TCRdist pipeline. In a later analysis, each TCR beta chain was defined by its CDR3 amino acid sequence together with its V-gene family, and reads lacking a unique V-gene family were excluded. As a way to deal with suspected cross-contamination and a sequencing artifact, a later analysis dropped 500 to 700 nucleotide sequences that were highly shared and had low generation probability. A later analysis calculated a clonal expansion index for each public chain from normalized within-repertoire ranks of inferred template counts. In a later analysis, generation probabilities were computed using a VDJ recombination model fitted to out-of-frame rearrangements, and the results were checked against IGoR. Hypergeometric tests were used in a later analysis to score TCR-TCR, TCR-HLA and TCR-CMV co-occurrence, with a repertoire-size bias correction applied to the TCR pairs. A later analysis estimated false discovery rates by permuting HLA or CMV assignments 20 times. A later analysis grouped co-occurring TCRs with DBSCAN, adding TCRdist sequence similarity when clustering within HLA-allele-positive subsets. Co-occurrence clustering excluded repertoires with fewer than 30,000 or more than 120,000 public chains, plus five with anomalous nucleotide sharing. Sourced from immuneACCESS, this table was stored by TCRdb with only in-frame sequences that have V and J called. A share of the clones is absent; for the studies checked, an unresolved V gene accounts for under half, and the remainder has no known explanation. D and trimming were read from the DNA, whereas the V and J calls and clone size are those reported in that table. The sample yields roughly 130,000 clones; around 77% were counted once. Jointly, the top ten make up approximately 1.7% of the sample.

In total, approximately 700 healthy bone marrow donors made up the cohort. At the time of sampling, all cohort members were nominally healthy, though unrecorded immune exposures were likely present. The donor was CMV seronegative and was included in the group of hundreds of seronegative cohort members. Each donor provided a peripheral blood sample, and peripheral blood mononuclear cells were used for TCR beta sequencing. Genomic DNA extraction from the blood cell samples was performed with the Qiagen DNeasy Blood Extraction Kit. The CDR1 and CDR2 encoded by the germline V gene are SGDLS and YYNGEE. Counted from cysteine to phenylalanine, this CDR3 has 13 amino acids. Only CDR3 DNA remains: 39 bases, in frame from the first base. V is clipped by 0 bases and J by 6 bases, and the sequence between their germline boundaries is 9 bases long.

Sequencing was done on a sample of PBMCs. The rearrangement combines TRBV9 with TRBJ1-2; a weak D assignment points to TRBD1 (5 bases agree). The receptor was derived from a woman aged 50 to 60 in good health and CMV-seronegative. The CDR3 in this case is CASSVVRGNGYTF. In nucleotides, the sequence is TGTGCCAGCAGCGTAGTACGGGGGAATGGCTACACCTTC.